Shown below are 27 T cell receptor beta chains from a single sample sequenced in a study of T cells expressing NK-cell markers. Following a re-call of the 5' RACE reads, TCRdb has one entry per CDR3 protein and lacks DNA. The sample data list 130,000 to 150,000 distinct CDR3 sequences. The specimen sequenced was blood T cells: a sorted CD56 or NKG2C T cell subset, CD4+ or CD8+ T cells, or bulk PBMC T cells (not recorded which). The receptors originated from a man between 18 and 35 years old in good health.

The V call is TRBV7-9, the J call TRBJ1-1; TCRdb's assignment of TRBD1 cannot be checked, as there is no DNA. Germline CDR1 reads SEHNR; CDR2 reads FQNEAQ (reference sequence). This CDR3 is 12 amino acids long. CDR3: CASMVGGTEAFF.

The CDR3 sequence: CASSSRGGNEKLFF. V and J are TRBV6-5 and TRBJ1-4; without DNA, the TCRdb call of TRBD1 cannot be checked. Germline CDR1 MNHEY, CDR2 SVGAGI. This CDR3 region has 14 residues.

This rearrangement joins TRBV28 to TRBJ2-5; the TCRdb call, TRBD2, lacks DNA for checking. This CDR3 is 16 amino acids long. Germline assignment: CDR1 MDHEN and CDR2 SYDVKM. The CDR3 sequence is CASSDPLADLQETQYF.

The chain links TRBV20-1 to TRBJ2-5; TCRdb indicates TRBD1, and absent DNA this call remains unverified. Per the germline V gene, CDR1 is DFQATT and CDR2 is SNEGSKA (reference sequence). The CDR3 sequence is 13 residues long. CDR3 in amino acids: CSAKGGTTETQYF.

This clonotype is deemed medium-sized (0.01 to 0.1%) by its frequency. The chain couples TRBV3-1 to TRBJ2-1; absent DNA, TCRdb's TRBD1 call cannot be checked. This CDR3 spans 15 amino acids. Germline V CDR1 and CDR2: LGHDT, YNNKEL (reference sequence). This CDR3 is CASSQGLGDTNEQFF.

The chain employs TRBV12-3 or TRBV12-4 and TRBJ1-5; TCRdb's D gene call, TRBD1, goes unchecked for lack of DNA. The CDR3 has 16 amino acids. CDR3 sequence: CASSSSETGANQPQHF.

The V gene is TRBV19, the J gene TRBJ1-1; TCRdb calls TRBD1, which cannot be checked without DNA. The CDR3 spans 14 residues. The germline V gene has CDR1 LNHDA and CDR2 SQIVND (reference sequence). CDR3 amino acids: CASTPRMENTEAFF.

The rearrangement joins TRBV7-9 to TRBJ2-7. Germline CDR1 is SEHNR and CDR2 is FQNEAQ (reference sequence). The CDR3 covers 15 residues. CDR3 region: CASSLGPTVSYEQYF.

The gene calls are TRBV27 and TRBJ2-2; TCRdb indicates TRBD1, and absent DNA this call remains unverified. Germline values: CDR1 MNHEY, CDR2 SMNVEV (reference sequence). This CDR3 contains 17 residues. The CDR3 loop reads CASSPDTGRGLTGELFF.

V gene TRBV12-3 or TRBV12-4 combines with J gene TRBJ1-5; TCRdb calls TRBD1, which cannot be checked without DNA. This CDR3 spans 15 amino acids. This CDR3 reads CASSFGRGFRQPQHF.

The gene calls are TRBV7-8 and TRBJ1-5. Germline V gene sequence: CDR1 SGHVS, CDR2 FQNEAQ. CDR3 length: 12 amino acids. The CDR3 sequence is CASSLPAEPQHF.

The chain carries TRBV2 and TRBJ2-3. CDR1 is SNHLY, CDR2 FYNNEI, per germline. CDR3 length: 12 residues. CDR3 region: CARQPNTDTQYF.

This chain uses TRBV14 with TRBJ2-1; the D call of TRBD1 rests on TCRdb alone, since no DNA is present to check it. This CDR3 has 18 residues. CDR1 is SGHDN, CDR2 FVKESK, per germline. The CDR3 sequence is CASSPLASWGLVDNEQFF. Full variable domain (remainder filled in from reference TRBV14 and TRBJ2-1): EAGVTQFPSHSVIEKGQTVTLRCDPISGHDNLYWYRRVMGKEIKFLLHFVKESKQDESGMPNNRFLAERTGGTYSTLKVQPAELEDSGVYFCASSPLASWGLVDNEQFFGPGTRLTVL.

The rearrangement joins TRBV28 to TRBJ2-7; the TCRdb call, TRBD1, lacks DNA for checking. The CDR3 consists of 14 residues. From germline, CDR1 is MDHEN and CDR2 SYDVKM. CDR3 protein: CASSRDREIYEQYF.

The V call is TRBV4-2, the J call TRBJ2-7; as DNA is missing, the TRBD2 call by TCRdb cannot be tested. The CDR3 covers 13 residues. In germline, CDR1 is LGHNA, CDR2 YNFKEQ. This CDR3 reads CASSQAGIYEQYF.

The rearrangement joins TRBV28 to TRBJ2-3; absent DNA, TCRdb's TRBD1 call cannot be checked. The CDR3 has 15 amino acids. Germline V gene lookup returns CDR1 MDHEN and CDR2 SYDVKM. The CDR3 region is CASSLYGQGADTQYF.

This chain connects TRBV5-1 to TRBJ1-3; lacking DNA, the TRBD1 call made by TCRdb goes unchecked. Germline assignment: CDR1 SGHRS and CDR2 YFSETQ. CDR3 size: 16 residues. This CDR3 reads CASTVTGVASGNTIYF.

The rearrangement links TRBV12-3 or TRBV12-4 to TRBJ2-3; as DNA is missing, the TRBD1 call by TCRdb cannot be tested. CDR3 size: 12 residues. The CDR3 loop is CASSPLVYTQYF.

The chain uses TRBV24-1 and TRBJ2-3; TCRdb outputs TRBD1, but without DNA this stays unchecked. The V gene's germline CDR1 is KGHDR and CDR2 SFDVKD. CDR3 length: 15 amino acids. CDR3 loop: CATSDLRTGADTQYF.

This chain links TRBV4-2 with TRBJ2-2; there is no DNA to check the TCRdb D call of TRBD1. In germline, CDR1 is LGHNA, CDR2 YNFKEQ. The CDR3 is 16 residues long. This chain's CDR3 is CASSQERGLTTGELFF.

The J gene is TRBJ2-1, the V gene TRBV24-1; the D call of TRBD2 rests on TCRdb alone, since no DNA is present to check it. Germline V lookup: CDR1 KGHDR, CDR2 SFDVKD. This CDR3 is 13 amino acids long. CDR3 amino acids: CATSELTSAMQFF.

This CDR3 is CASSLGTGGNEQYF. The V and J genes are TRBV9 and TRBJ2-7; TCRdb gives TRBD1 as the D gene, but with no DNA this cannot be confirmed. This CDR3 spans 14 amino acids. Germline V gene data show CDR1 as SGDLS and CDR2 as YYNGEE.

V is TRBV27 and J is TRBJ2-1. CDR3 length: 14 amino acids. Germline CDR1 reads MNHEY; CDR2 reads SMNVEV (reference sequence). The CDR3 is CASSLYGDYNEQFF.

The chain has TRBV11-2 and TRBJ2-1; without DNA, the TCRdb call of TRBD1 cannot be checked. CDR3 length: 17 residues. Per the germline V gene, CDR1 is SGHAT and CDR2 is FQNNGV. The CDR3 loop reads CASSPGDRSARYNEQFF.

The chain uses TRBV7-6 and TRBJ2-1; TCRdb names TRBD2, which stays unverified in the absence of DNA. The CDR3 is 15 residues long. The germline CDR1 and CDR2 sequences are SGHVS and FNYEAQ. The CDR3 reads CASSQLAGGSNEQFF. The full variable domain, with the rest looked up from reference TRBV7-6 and TRBJ2-1, is GAGVSQSPRYKVTKRGQDVALRCDPISGHVSLYWYRQALGQGPEFLTYFNYEAQQDKSGLPNDRFSAERPEGSISTLTIQRTEQRDSAMYRCASSQLAGGSNEQFFGPGTRLTVL.

The genes are TRBV20-1 and TRBJ2-5; TCRdb's D call, TRBD2, is unchecked because there is no DNA. CDR1 is DFQATT and CDR2 is SNEGSKA in the germline V gene (reference sequence). This CDR3 region has 17 residues. The CDR3 here is CSASYGALRRTQETQYF.

The chain joins TRBV5-1 to TRBJ2-1. CDR3 length: 15 amino acids. Germline values: CDR1 SGHRS, CDR2 YFSETQ. This CDR3 reads CASSFAGTSYNEQFF.